One sample yielded the 4 T cell receptor beta chains listed below, sequenced in a study of blood T cell repertoires in COVID-19 (dated by TCRdb to 2020 to 2021). The library was prepared using the immunoSEQ multiplex PCR assay. Imported from immuneACCESS, the table was reduced by TCRdb to in-frame sequences with V and J called. These copies leave out some clones; in studies compared against another copy, an unresolved V gene accounts for under half, and the cause of the remainder is not known. Here the sample has a few hundred thousand clones; around 87% occur a single time. Less than 9.5% of the sample comes from the top ten. Sequencing was performed on peripheral blood. These receptors all stem from a woman in her 50s who had recovered from COVID-19.

The V gene is TRBV7-2, the J gene TRBJ2-5, with a possible D match to TRBD2 (6 bases). Deletions cut 4 bases from V and 2 bases from J, with 11 bases between. The CDR3 totals 14 residues. Germline CDR1 and CDR2: SGHTA and FQGNSA. The CDR3 DNA reads TGTGCCAGCAGCTCAACTAGCTCGCAAGAGACCCAGTACTTC. Translating gives CASSSTSSQETQYF.

This sequence joins TRBV6-2 or TRBV6-3 and TRBJ1-1; D is possibly TRBD1 (6 bases). The CDR3 consists of 14 residues. V was cut by 5 bases and J by 7 bases, with 17 bases left in between. Germline-derived CDR1 and CDR2 are MNHEY and SVGEGT. The CDR3 reads CASSQGGQFNEAFF. Written as DNA, the CDR3 is TGTGCCAGCAGTCAAGGTGGACAGTTTAATGAAGCTTTCTTT.

The chain has TRBV19 and TRBJ1-2; 7 nucleotides match TRBD1. This CDR3 region has 13 residues. The V gene end was trimmed by 8 bases and the J gene end by 8 bases; junction bases not matched to a gene: 11. Per germline, CDR1 LNHDA and CDR2 SQIVND (reference sequence). As DNA, the CDR3 is TGTGCCAGTGCCGAACAGGGGATAGGGGGCTACACCTTC. Protein product: CASAEQGIGGYTF.

This chain connects TRBV7-9 to TRBJ1-3; no clear D. CDR3 length: 13 amino acids. Trimming took off 5 bases at V and 0 bases at J, with 5 bases between the two ends. Looked up from germline, CDR1 is SEHNR and CDR2 is FQNEAQ (reference sequence). The CDR3 sequence: CASSASSGNTIYF. In DNA form, the CDR3 reads TGTGCCAGCAGCGCCAGCTCTGGAAACACCATATATTTT.